The entry that follows covers one TCR beta chain sequence. The antigen it binds to is not known. This record comes from a study of cytomegalovirus exposure and HLA in healthy donors (dated by TCRdb to 2016 to 2017). About the investigation overall: An earlier analysis of 587 of the donors reported more than 250 Gb of sequence data and roughly 100 million unique TCR beta sequences from roughly 200 million T cells. An early release that covered fewer than 750 HLA-typed donors contained about 300 gigabases of sequencing data and tens of millions of unique TCR sequences. Of the 300 to 500 genotyped donors, over 80% were placed in the genetic ancestry cluster associated with self-reported Caucasian donors. The aim of the study was to test whether cataloging public T cell receptors could identify signatures of past pathogen exposure. The T cell repertoires of around 670 subjects were profiled by immunosequencing and related to cytomegalovirus serostatus. In addition to the first cohort of 666 subjects, a separate validation cohort of approximately 130 different subjects was used. High-throughput TCR immunosequencing, statistical association of individual TCRs with disease status, and machine learning were combined to predict cytomegalovirus infection status. To study patterns of TCR occurrence, a later analysis re-analyzed previously published TCR beta repertoires from 666 donors and added high-resolution HLA genotyping. In the later analysis, no new phenotypic data were used to find candidate immune exposures; instead, reliance was placed on TCR beta sequences and their occurrence across donors. In an earlier analysis of roughly 540 of the donors, high-throughput TCR beta sequencing was used to judge whether each TCR beta V gene segment behaved as functional or pseudogenic. Alongside the repertoire data, information on donor age, sex, ethnicity and CMV serostatus was compiled. In a later genetic analysis, genome-wide SNP genotypes for 398 of the 666 donors were used, and that subset was treated as a discovery cohort. All discovery cohort repertoires had been generated on a single sequencing platform. Both class I and class II loci were covered by HLA typing, at four-digit resolution. The number of typed donors differed by locus: about 629-640 for A, B, C, DRB1 and DQB1; 522 for DQA1; around 610 for DPA1; and roughly 490 for DPB1. About 5 DR-DQ haplotypes were handled as single units for association and clustering, since linkage in the cohort was strong. Among 300 to 450 genotyped donors of the cohort, an average of about 240,000 unique TCR beta nucleotide sequences were sequenced per donor, roughly a sixth of them non-productive.

The protocol used for the library was the immunoSEQ multiplex PCR assay. For the multiplex PCR, a mixture combining 60 forward primers for TCR Vbeta segments and 13 reverse primers for TCR Jbeta segments was used. The CDR3 region of rearranged TCR beta genes was amplified from genomic DNA with a multiplex PCR assay. The Illumina HiSeq System was used to sequence the amplified TCR beta libraries as 87-base-pair reads. For the original study's pipeline: In a later analysis, tens of millions of unique TCR beta chains were counted across the roughly 610 repertoires, and approximately 9.9 million of these chains were shared by at least two donors. To remove PCR and sequencing errors, raw reads were error-corrected and collapsed into unique sequences using a nearest-neighbor algorithm that merged closely related sequences. V, D and J gene segments were assigned by aligning CDR3 sequences to IMGT reference sequences. For a sequence to be retained, a match of at least six nucleotides to both a V gene segment and a J gene segment was required. A rearrangement was called productive if the CDR3 had no stop codons and remained in frame with V and J, and every other rearrangement was called non-productive. Following IMGT convention, CDR3 was defined as the stretch from the second conserved V-encoded cysteine to the conserved J-encoded phenylalanine. The earlier analysis of 587 of the donors excluded any sequence lacking an unambiguous match to a single V gene segment. In an earlier analysis of about 590 of the donors, a V segment was called functional when productive rearrangements were above 56.7%, and segregating when the standard deviation between donors exceeded 5%. A statistical classification framework was built to diagnose cytomegalovirus status from the catalog of TCR beta chain sequences. A later analysis assigned V and J genes by comparing TCR nucleotide sequences with IMGT/GENE-DB human TR gene sequences. A later analysis assigned CDR3 sequences and most-parsimonious VDJ recombination scenarios with the TCRdist pipeline. In a later analysis, each TCR beta chain was defined by its CDR3 amino acid sequence together with its V-gene family, and reads without a unique V-gene family were excluded. In a later analysis, a few hundred highly shared, low-generation-probability nucleotide sequences were removed to address suspected cross-contamination and a sequencing artifact. For each public chain, a later analysis derived a clonal expansion index from normalized ranks of inferred template counts within each repertoire. In a later analysis, generation probabilities were computed using a VDJ recombination model fitted to out-of-frame rearrangements, and the results were checked against IGoR. A later analysis scored TCR-TCR, TCR-HLA and TCR-CMV co-occurrence with hypergeometric tests, applying a repertoire-size bias correction to TCR pairs. In a later analysis, false discovery rates were estimated by permuting HLA or CMV assignments 20 times. In a later analysis, co-occurring TCRs were grouped with DBSCAN, and TCRdist sequence similarity was added when clustering was performed within HLA-allele-positive subsets. For co-occurrence clustering, repertoires with fewer than 30,000 or more than 120,000 public chains were excluded, along with 5 or 6 repertoires with anomalous nucleotide sharing. TCRdb mirrors the immuneACCESS table, restricted to in-frame sequences. Some clones are absent from its copies; in checked studies, under half trace to an unresolved V gene, and the reason for the others is unknown. The V and J calls and clone size are taken from that table; D and trimming were inferred from the DNA. The sample table records approximately 120,000 clones. Around 2.2% of the sample is in the top ten clones.

The cohort was made up of approximately 670 healthy bone marrow donors. At the time of sampling, all cohort members were nominally healthy, though unrecorded immune exposures were likely present. The donor tested CMV seronegative and was one of the 352 seronegative cohort members. A peripheral blood sample was collected from each donor, and TCR beta sequencing was performed on peripheral blood mononuclear cells. Genomic DNA was extracted from the blood cell samples with the Qiagen DNeasy Blood Extraction Kit. The study at large found these results: Broadly in line with IMGT annotations, most TCR beta V segments showed up in productive rearrangements about 87% or about 30% of the time in an earlier analysis of approximately 640 of the donors. According to a later analysis, most CMV-associated TCR beta chains appeared to be HLA-restricted, and the HLA associations seemed to be driven largely by CMV exposure. Most TCR sequences were observed very rarely across donors, whereas some public TCRs were present in many individuals. Specific HLA alleles were associated with 15,000 to 20,000 TCR beta sequences at a false discovery rate of 0.05 in a later analysis. In a later analysis, several top co-occurrence clusters were reported to appear linked to parvovirus B19, influenza, CMV and Epstein-Barr virus. A further reported finding was that TCR beta sequences accurately predicted the HLA-A and HLA-B alleles for most subjects in the first cohort. Roughly uniform sequencing depth across donors was assumed in presence/absence analyses, although this assumption may not hold. In both the original and validation cohorts, the classifier was reported to diagnose cytomegalovirus status with high specificity and sensitivity. A cluster of highly shared sequence variants was judged likely to be a technical artifact of the sequencing pipeline. A later analysis found that HLA-associated TCR beta chains were more clonally expanded and had lower generation probabilities than equally common non-associated chains. A later genetic analysis associated a missense DCLRE1C variant with V-gene and J-gene trimming of TCR beta chains, and an independent cohort replicated the association. Immune exposure information for the cohort was limited to CMV serostatus. The authors suggested that the approach could potentially be extended to other disease states and immunological phenotypes. According to a later genetic analysis, donors in an Asian-associated ancestry cluster had fewer N-insertions in productive TCRs than the approximately 610-donor mean. The study listed 150 to 200 TCR beta chains as associated with cytomegalovirus. According to a later analysis, TCR association rates differed among HLA loci, with DRB1 alleles showing the most associated TCRs and HLA-C alleles showing the fewest. In this cohort, only TCR beta chains were sequenced, and detectable features were limited by the absence of alpha or paired-chain data. Because counts were too low, fewer than 20 rarely observed V segments, including chromosome 9 orphons, were excluded from the earlier analysis of around 590 of the donors. In vitro tests confirmed that a few of the cytomegalovirus-associated TCR beta chains recognize cytomegalovirus antigens. Correlated functional status among segregating V segments might be attributable to linkage disequilibrium, but an unknown experimental factor could not be ruled out. Because HLA typing was missing for some donors at each locus, association tests included only the typed subset. Assigning TCR associations to individual alleles was difficult when HLA alleles, especially DR and DQ, strongly co-occurred.

This receptor was taken from a man aged 35 to 55 in good health and CMV-seronegative. Specimen: PBMCs.

Read as DNA, the sequence is TGTGCCAGTAGTATATTGGGAGGTAGGGGCTACGAGCAGTACTTC. The resulting protein is CASSILGGRGYEQYF. Recombination linked TRBV19 to TRBJ2-7; the D gene is perhaps TRBD2, from 6 matching bases. Inclusive of the bounding cysteine and phenylalanine, the CDR3 is 15 residues long. Only CDR3 DNA remains: 45 bases, in frame from the first base. Trimming costs V 2 bases and J 3 bases, and their ends lie 14 bases apart. Sequences LNHDA (CDR1) and SQIVND (CDR2) are obtained from the germline V gene (reference sequence).